This T cell receptor beta chain stems from a study of blood T cell repertoires in COVID-19. About the study: The United States, Italy and Spain supplied acute and convalescent COVID-19 samples.

Under the authors' procedure: Estimated nucleated cell counts came from reference gene primer amplification. Profiled with immunoSEQ multiplex PCR; TCRdb holds only in-frame clones, not every one. D and trimming come from the DNA, and the V and J calls and clone size come from that table. The sample contains around 200,000 clones, approximately 88% of which appear only once. V was clipped by 1 base and J by 6 bases; unmatched bases: 7. Germline CDR1 reads SNHLY; CDR2 reads FYNNEI. The CDR3 length is 15 residues. Cohort allocation depended upon clinical history that participants reported. Cohort 3 donors were reported recovered after two negative PCRs, clearance, or symptom resolution.

This rearrangement joins TRBV2 to TRBJ2-3; 7 bases agree with TRBD2. The receptor's source is a young woman who had recovered from COVID-19. Sequencing input: PBMCs or T cells enriched from blood (not recorded which). CDR3 protein: CASSEGGAAGDTQYF. CDR3 in DNA: TGTGCCAGCAGTGAAGGAGGTGCAGCGGGGGATACGCAGTATTTT.